This T cell receptor beta chain was sequenced during a study of blood T cell repertoires in COVID-19. Study-level background: Italy, Spain and the United States were the sources of the convalescent and acute COVID-19 samples. PBMCs, B-cell-depleted T cells, or T cells provided the cDNA or gDNA that made up the material.

In assigning cohorts, the study relied on participant-reported clinical history. The CDR3 is 20 amino acids. Germline V gene sequence: CDR1 LNHDA, CDR2 SQIVND (reference sequence). The V and J ends lost 3 bases and 4 bases, in that order; junction bases with no gene match: 21. Assay: immunoSEQ multiplex PCR; the TCRdb copy retains only in-frame clones and omits some. The repertoire holds under 200,000 clones, approximately 86% seen once, with about 5.5% in the top ten. Sequenced input: PBMCs or T cells enriched from blood (not recorded which). The receptor was derived from a woman aged 60-70 years with acute COVID-19. The chain carries TRBV19 and TRBJ2-1, with 7 bases lining up with TRBD1. The CDR3 is CASSIGGERGLGRPYNEQFF. CDR3 bases: TGTGCCAGTAGTATCGGTGGCGAAAGGGGGCTTGGACGCCCATACAATGAGCAGTTCTTC.